This is a list of T cell receptor beta chains from one sample in a study of T cell repertoires in cytomegalovirus infection. TCRdb reprocessed the reads with MiXCR, giving one entry per CDR3 protein. The sample lists around 530,000 distinct CDR3 sequences; 16% were seen once. Sequenced input: CD8+ T cells from PBMCs. These receptors were taken from a human donor in good health (CMV status not recorded). Some clones in this sample may be carry-over from other donors' samples. Both conserved end residues are part of each CDR3. The D gene is left open where the match is weak. Only some rows state a clone size, as once, few, many or a class for expanded clones.

CDR3 DNA	CDR3 protein	D gene	CDR3 length	V gene	J gene	clone size
TGTGCCAGCAGCTTTACAGCATCGGGGGGTTCTGGGGCCAACGTCCTGACTTTC	CASSFTASGGSGANVLTF	TRBD2	18	TRBV7-2	TRBJ2-6	many
TGTGCCAGCATCGGGCGGGTTTATAATTCACCCCTCCACTTT	CASIGRVYNSPLHF	NA	14	TRBV2	TRBJ1-6	few
TGTGCCAGCAGTTACACCTGGGGTACTGAAGCTTTCTTT	CASSYTWGTEAFF	NA	13	TRBV2	TRBJ1-1	NA
TGTGCCAGCAGTTCTCGGGGGGTGAACACTGAAGCTTTCTTT	CASSSRGVNTEAFF	NA	14	TRBV28	TRBJ1-1	many
TGCAGCGTTGAAGATCAGGGAGTGAACACTGAAGCTTTCTTT	CSVEDQGVNTEAFF	NA	14	TRBV29-1	TRBJ1-1	few
TGTGCCAGCAGCTGGGAGCGGGGAACACACACAGATACGCAGTATTTT	CASSWERGTHTDTQYF	TRBD2	16	TRBV7-9	TRBJ2-3	many
TGTGCCAGCAGCCCCAGGCGGCAGGGGCCCAGCCGAAAGGGGGGCAATCAGCCCCAGCATTTT	CASSPRRQGPSRKGGNQPQHF	NA	21	TRBV5-4	TRBJ1-5	few
TGTGCCAGCAGTGAAGCGACAGGGGCCGCGGAAGCTTTCTTT	CASSEATGAAEAFF	TRBD1	14	TRBV2	TRBJ1-1	NA
TGTGCCAGCAGCTTGGAAGGAAGGAGGGGGACAGATACGCAGTATTTT	CASSLEGRRGTDTQYF	NA	16	TRBV7-8	TRBJ2-3	many
TGCAGCGTTGAAGAGAGGTCTGAGGTTTATATCGGAACCTACAATGAGCAGTTCTTC	CSVEERSEVYIGTYNEQFF	NA	19	TRBV29-1	TRBJ2-1	NA
TGTGCCAGCAGTCCTAGGGGGGCGGGACAAGCCAAAAACATTCAGTACTTC	CASSPRGAGQAKNIQYF	NA	17	TRBV12-3/TRBV12-4	TRBJ2-4	many
TGTGCCACCCTCGGGGGACAGGGATCCTACGAGCAGTACTTC	CATLGGQGSYEQYF	TRBD1	14	TRBV2	TRBJ2-7	many
TGTGCCAGCAGCTCCACAGGCCCCAGGGGGAAAGAGACCCAGTACTTC	CASSSTGPRGKETQYF	TRBD1	16	TRBV5-4	TRBJ2-5	NA
TGTGCCAGCAGTACGGGAACGGCTGAGCAGTTCTTC	CASSTGTAEQFF	NA	12	TRBV12-3/TRBV12-4	TRBJ2-1	many
TGTGCCAGCAGCCCCTTAGAAGGGTCAAGGGCTTTCTTT	CASSPLEGSRAFF	NA	13	TRBV14	TRBJ1-1	few
TGTGCCAGCAGTCGTCCGGACACCTTC	CASSRPDTF	NA	9	TRBV2	TRBJ1-2	many
TGTGCCAGCAGTCGTAGCGGGGATTCCTACAATGAGCAGTTCTTC	CASSRSGDSYNEQFF	TRBD2	15	TRBV6-1	TRBJ2-1	NA
TGTGCCAGCAGCCCGAGCGACAGGGGATGGCAAGAGACCCAGTACTTC	CASSPSDRGWQETQYF	TRBD1	16	TRBV14	TRBJ2-5	NA
TGTGCCCTTCCCAAGGGGGCCGGGATCCACGAGCAGTACTTC	CALPKGAGIHEQYF	TRBD1	14	TRBV7-9	TRBJ2-7	many
TGTGCCAGCAGCGGAGAGGGACAGGGATTAACGTTAGGGGAGACCCAGTACTTC	CASSGEGQGLTLGETQYF	TRBD1	18	TRBV7-9	TRBJ2-5	few
TGTGCCAGCAGCGTAGAGGGAGTGATCCAAGAGACCCAGTACTTC	CASSVEGVIQETQYF	NA	15	TRBV9	TRBJ2-5	few
TGTGCCAGCAGCCGACAGGGGGGATGGACTGAAGCTTTCTTT	CASSRQGGWTEAFF	TRBD1	14	TRBV7-9	TRBJ1-1	many
TGTGCCAGCAGCTTAGAGGGGGATTCCTACAATGAGCAGTTCTTC	CASSLEGDSYNEQFF	NA	15	TRBV11-3	TRBJ2-1	NA
TGTGCCAGCAGCTTAGAAGTCCAGCGGAGCTCCTACGAGCAGTACTTC	CASSLEVQRSSYEQYF	NA	16	TRBV7-9	TRBJ2-7	few
TGTGCCAGCAGATACCGGGGAAGTGGCTACACCTTC	CASRYRGSGYTF	NA	12	TRBV27	TRBJ1-2	NA
TGTGCCAGCAGCTTGGAAGTGACAGGGACCTACAATGAGCAGTTCTTC	CASSLEVTGTYNEQFF	TRBD1	16	TRBV5-4	TRBJ2-1	few
TGTGCCAGCAGTTACTCCCCAGGACAGGGGAGTAATGAAAAACTGTTTTTT	CASSYSPGQGSNEKLFF	TRBD1	17	TRBV6-6	TRBJ1-4	NA
TGTGCCAGCAGTCTTAGCGGGACAGGGTTCTACCAGTATTACTTC	CASSLSGTGFYQYYF	NA	15	TRBV27	TRBJ2-7	NA